One sample yielded the 31 T cell receptor beta chains listed below, sequenced in a study of blood T cell repertoires in COVID-19. Measured with immunoSEQ multiplex PCR; TCRdb has only the in-frame clones, and not every one. The table has about 50,000 clones, 86% seen once. The material sequenced was peripheral blood. Receptors were obtained from a man older than 75 with active COVID-19.

This chain links TRBV9 with TRBJ1-4; D remains unclear. Trimming removed 0 bases from V and 7 bases from J, with 13 bases in between. The CDR3 has 15 residues. CDR1 SGDLS and CDR2 YYNGEE come from the germline V gene. Written as DNA, the CDR3 is TGTGCCAGCAGCGTAGCTACAACAGATACTGAAAAACTGTTTTTT. Its protein is CASSVATTDTEKLFF.

This chain joins TRBV9 and TRBJ2-6; 7 nucleotides agree with TRBD1. The germline V gene has CDR1 SGDLS and CDR2 YYNGEE. The V and J ends lost 2 bases and 0 bases, in that order; junction bases with no gene match: 5. CDR3 length: 17 residues. The CDR3 DNA reads as TGTGCCAGCAGCGTGGGGACAGTCAGCTCTGGGGCCAACGTCCTGACTTTC. This translates into CASSVGTVSSGANVLTF.

This chain connects TRBV10-1 to TRBJ1-1; D possibly corresponds to TRBD1 (5 bases). Germline CDR1 reads WNHNN; CDR2 reads SYGVQD (reference sequence). The CDR3 totals 13 residues. V lost 7 bases and J lost 4, with 13 bases in between. The CDR3: CASKSRAGTEAFF. The CDR3 bases are TGCGCCAGCAAGAGCAGGGCAGGCACTGAAGCTTTCTTT.

The chain links TRBV28 to TRBJ2-3; TRBD1 aligns across 8 bases. Unmatched junction bases numbered 20, after V lost 6 bases and J lost 6 bases. CDR1 is MDHEN and CDR2 is SYDVKM in the germline V gene. This CDR3 contains 18 residues. The CDR3 DNA reads as TGTGCCAGCAGAAAACAAACTCCTGGGACAGGAACTTCGGATACGCAGTATTTT. Encoded protein: CASRKQTPGTGTSDTQYF.

CDR3 DNA sequence: TGCGCCAGCAGCCCCGGACTAGCGGGAGGGCCTTACAATGAGCAGTTCTTC. Residues: CASSPGLAGGPYNEQFF. The chain is built from TRBV5-1 and TRBJ2-1; 15 bases agree with TRBD2. CDR3 length: 17 amino acids. CDR1 is SGHRS and CDR2 is YFSETQ in the germline V gene. V shed 4 bases and J 4 bases; nucleotides not matched to a gene: 6.

The chain joins TRBV4-2 to TRBJ2-7; 7 nucleotides align to TRBD2. This CDR3 comprises 16 residues. With 5 bases clipped from V and 3 bases from J, the junction kept 13 bases outside the gene matches. The germline V gene encodes CDR1 LGHNA and CDR2 YNFKEQ. The CDR3 protein is CASSSRGAGAVYEQYF. The CDR3 DNA reads as TGTGCCAGCAGCTCACGTGGCGCGGGAGCGGTCTACGAGCAGTACTTC.

This clone appeared a single time. This sequence joins TRBV28 and TRBJ2-3, with 7 bases matching TRBD1. This CDR3 is built from 16 residues. Trimming cost V 8 bases and J 0 bases; bases outside gene matches: 11. CDR1 and CDR2 from the germline V gene are MDHEN and SYDVKM. The CDR3 coding sequence is TGTGCCAGCCCGCCAGGGGGTCCCTCTAGCACAGATACGCAGTATTTT. Protein: CASPPGGPSSTDTQYF.

The chain links TRBV10-3 to TRBJ1-3; 8 bases line up with TRBD1. V lost 0 bases, J lost 0 bases, and 13 bases stayed unmatched. Germline V gene data show CDR1 as ENHRY and CDR2 as SYGVKD. This CDR3 is built from 20 residues. CDR3 in DNA: TGTGCCATCAGTGAGTCAGGACAGGGTACTAATACTCTCTCTGGAAACACCATATATTTT. Residues: CAISESGQGTNTLSGNTIYF.

The chain has TRBV20-1 and TRBJ2-3; 11 bases are shared with TRBD1. V was pared by 3 bases and J by 6 bases, with 11 bases of the junction left unmatched. CDR3 length: 16 residues. CDR1 is DFQATT and CDR2 is SNEGSKA in the germline V gene (reference sequence). The CDR3 region is CSASPSGTGGVDTQYF. The CDR3 DNA follows: TGCAGTGCTAGTCCTTCCGGGACAGGGGGAGTGGATACGCAGTATTTT.

The chain couples TRBV3-1 (or the pseudogene TRBV3-2) to TRBJ1-2, with D perhaps matching TRBD1 (5 bases). CDR1 LGHDT and CDR2 YNNKEL come from the germline V gene (reference sequence). The ends were cut back, 1 base at V and 2 bases at J, with 11 bases in the middle. The CDR3 extends over 15 amino acids. The CDR3 loop is CASSQGGGTNYGYTF. The CDR3, as DNA: TGTGCCAGCAGCCAAGGGGGGGGAACAAACTATGGCTACACCTTC.

The table lists this clone with a count of one. The chain carries TRBV27 and TRBJ2-2; D unclear. Trimming stripped 10 bases from V and 6 bases from J, with 18 bases between. Germline V gene sequence: CDR1 MNHEY, CDR2 SMNVEV (reference sequence). This CDR3 is 14 amino acids long. As DNA, the CDR3 is TGTGCCACCTCCCTCACTAAGTCCCCCGGGGAGCTGTTTTTT. It is translated as CATSLTKSPGELFF.

CDR3 loop: CATSSVRSGYQPQHF. CDR3 coding DNA: TGTGCCACCAGCAGTGTACGTTCAGGGTATCAGCCCCAGCATTTT. The chain links TRBV15 to TRBJ1-5; TRBD1 is a possible D gene (5 bases). The CDR3 sequence is 15 residues long. CDR1 is LNHNV and CDR2 is YYDKDF in the germline V gene (reference sequence). Trimming removed 3 bases at V and 5 bases at J, with 14 bases between.

V is TRBV12-3 or TRBV12-4 and J is TRBJ2-2; possibly TRBD2 for D (5 bases). The CDR3 is 13 residues long. The ends were cut back, 3 bases at V and 6 bases at J, with 8 bases in the middle. The DNA for the CDR3 is TGTGCCAGCAGTTTTGAGGGTGCCGGGGAGCTGTTTTTT. This encodes CASSFEGAGELFF.

This chain links TRBV6-2 or TRBV6-3 with TRBJ2-7; TRBD2 matches at 12 bases. Germline-derived CDR1 and CDR2 are MNHEY and SVGEGT. This CDR3 is 17 amino acids long. V trimming: 5 bases; J trimming: 6 bases; junction bases outside the gene matches: 14. CDR3: CASSPRGETSGRLEQYF. CDR3 nucleotides: TGTGCCAGCAGTCCGCGGGGTGAGACTAGCGGGAGACTCGAGCAGTACTTC.

This clone was picked up one time. The chain recombines TRBV7-9 with TRBJ1-4; 9 bases align to TRBD1. J was trimmed by 11 bases and V by 1 base; bases with no gene match: 2. Germline CDR1 is SEHNR and CDR2 is FQNEAQ (reference sequence). The CDR3 extends over 13 amino acids. The CDR3 coding sequence is TGTGCCAGCAGCTTAGTAGACAGGGGGAAACTGTTTTTT. Protein sequence: CASSLVDRGKLFF. The whole variable domain, filled in from reference TRBV7-9 and TRBJ1-4, reads DTGVSQNPRHKITKRGQNVTFRCDPISEHNRLYWYRQTLGQGPEFLTYFQNEAQLEKSRLLSDRFSAERPKGSFSTLEIQRTEQGDSAMYLCASSLVDRGKLFFGSGTQLSVL.

The V call is TRBV2, the J call TRBJ2-4, with D possibly being TRBD2 (7 bases). The CDR3 has 14 residues. V was clipped by 5 bases and J by 7 bases, with 15 bases between them. Per the germline V gene, CDR1 is SNHLY and CDR2 is FYNNEI. The CDR3 sequence: CASSLTEGGNIQYF. The CDR3 DNA is TGTGCCAGCAGTCTGACAGAGGGGGGGAACATTCAGTACTTC.

The table lists this clone with a few counts. The chain combines TRBV5-1 with TRBJ1-1; D remains ambiguous. CDR3 length equals 14 residues. The V gene's germline CDR1 is SGHRS and CDR2 YFSETQ. The germline V and J ends were trimmed by 6 bases and 0 bases, with 12 bases remaining between them. The CDR3 loop reads CASKENSMNTEAFF. The CDR3 nucleotides read TGCGCCAGCAAAGAGAACAGTATGAACACTGAAGCTTTCTTT.

This chain connects TRBV7-2 to TRBJ1-2; D unresolved. Deletions cut 1 base from V and 7 bases from J, with 13 bases between. CDR3 length: 14 residues. Germline loops: CDR1 SGHTA, CDR2 FQGNSA. CDR3 nucleotides: TGTGCCAGCAGCTTAGGCCCCGGAGGGAGTGGCTACACCTTC. Amino acid sequence: CASSLGPGGSGYTF. Filled out from reference TRBV7-2 and TRBJ1-2, the complete variable domain reads GAGVSQSPSNKVTEKGKDVELRCDPISGHTALYWYRQSLGQGLEFLIYFQGNSAPDKSGLPSDRFSAERTGGSVSTLTIQRTQQEDSAVYLCASSLGPGGSGYTFGSGTRLTVV.

The rearrangement uses TRBV4-1 and TRBJ2-5, with unresolved D. Trimming pared 0 bases from V and 3 bases from J, leaving 11 bases between. Germline V lookup: CDR1 MGHRA, CDR2 YSYEKL. This CDR3 has 15 amino acids. CDR3 sequence reads: CASSQEGSREETQYF. CDR3 sequence (DNA): TGCGCCAGCAGCCAAGAAGGTAGCCGTGAAGAGACCCAGTACTTC.

This sequence joins TRBV12-3 or TRBV12-4 and TRBJ2-2; maybe TRBD2 (5 bases). The CDR3 loop spans 13 amino acids. V was pared by 6 bases and J by 3 bases, with 8 bases between. The CDR3 DNA sequence: TGTGCCAGCAGGCAGGACTACACCGGGGAGCTGTTTTTT. It yields the protein CASRQDYTGELFF.

V is TRBV5-1 and J is TRBJ1-6, with D hard to call. Germline CDR1 is SGHRS and CDR2 is YFSETQ. V lost 0 bases and J 7 bases, leaving 11 bases between the germline ends. This CDR3 region has 15 residues. CDR3 nucleotides: TGCGCCAGCAGCTTGGTTTCGGGGTTGAATTCACCCCTCCACTTT. This codes for CASSLVSGLNSPLHF.

This chain connects TRBV6-1 to TRBJ1-3, with 8 bases lining up with TRBD1. The CDR3 is 15 amino acids. Trimming cost V 3 bases and J 8 bases; bases outside gene matches: 9. CDR1 MNHNS and CDR2 SASEGT come from the germline V gene. CDR3 nucleotide sequence: TGTGCCAGCAGTGACCGGGACAGGACGTTCGACACCATATATTTT. Amino acids: CASSDRDRTFDTIYF.

The chain links TRBV5-1 to TRBJ1-4, with D unresolved. This CDR3 spans 14 amino acids. Germline assignment: CDR1 SGHRS and CDR2 YFSETQ. The V and J ends lost 0 bases and 5 bases respectively, with 8 bases between them. In DNA, the CDR3 is TGCGCCAGCAGCTTGGACCAGTTAAATGAAAAACTGTTTTTT. Protein: CASSLDQLNEKLFF.

The chain carries TRBV11-2 and TRBJ2-1; tentatively, D is TRBD2 (5 bases). This CDR3 contains 14 residues. Trimming removed 5 bases at V and 3 bases at J, with 11 bases between. The germline V gene encodes CDR1 SGHAT and CDR2 FQNNGV. The CDR3 loop is CASSQRGNYNEQFF. The DNA of the CDR3 is TGTGCCAGCAGCCAACGGGGAAACTACAATGAGCAGTTCTTC.

This clone was detected once. Compared with germline, one end of the junction differs, possibly owing to a read error. This chain links TRBV3-1 (or the pseudogene TRBV3-2) with TRBJ1-1; 10 nucleotides agree with TRBD1. CDR3 length equals 13 residues. The germline V gene encodes CDR1 LGHDT and CDR2 YNNKEL (reference sequence). The CDR3 loop is CASSQGTGGYGYF. CDR3 in DNA: TGTGCCAGCAGCCAAGGGACAGGGGGTTACGGTTACTTT.

The gene calls are TRBV10-3 and TRBJ1-2; D unresolved. Between the trimmed V and J ends, which lost 3 bases and 7 bases, there was a span of 12 bases. This CDR3 contains 13 residues. CDR1 is ENHRY and CDR2 is SYGVKD in the germline V gene. CDR3 residues: CAISDSDRGGYTF. The CDR3 DNA sequence: TGTGCCATCAGTGACAGTGACCGGGGTGGCTACACCTTC.

This rearrangement joins TRBV5-1 to TRBJ2-2; TRBD1 matches at 7 bases. V lost 3 bases and J lost 3; bases outside the gene matches: 11. The CDR3 runs 17 residues. CDR1 is SGHRS, CDR2 YFSETQ, per germline. CDR3 sequence reads: CASSWGTGVGDTGELFF. The CDR3, as DNA: TGCGCCAGCAGCTGGGGAACAGGGGTTGGGGACACCGGGGAGCTGTTTTTT.

V usage is TRBV30 and J usage is TRBJ2-5; unclear D gene. The V end was cut by 1 base, the J end by 3 bases, with 15 bases between. Germline lookup yields CDR1 GTSNPN and CDR2 SVGIG (reference sequence). The CDR3 has 15 amino acids. The CDR3 sequence: CAWSAKMTSEETQYF. CDR3 DNA: TGTGCCTGGAGTGCGAAGATGACAAGTGAAGAGACCCAGTACTTC.

The rearrangement uses TRBV6-1 and TRBJ2-7; no definite D call. The V and J ends lost 2 bases and 3 bases respectively, with 14 bases between them. The CDR3 is 15 amino acids. The germline V gene encodes CDR1 MNHNS and CDR2 SASEGT. As DNA, the CDR3 is TGTGCCAGCAGTGAATTAGATAACGTTATCTACGAGCAGTACTTC. Protein sequence: CASSELDNVIYEQYF.

This sequence joins TRBV28 and TRBJ2-2; 8 bases are shared with TRBD1. Germline V gene sequence: CDR1 MDHEN, CDR2 SYDVKM. The CDR3 sequence is 14 residues long. V shed 6 bases and J 5 bases; nucleotides not matched to a gene: 5. CDR3 DNA: TGTGCCAGCAGGAGGACAGGGCAAACCGGGGAGCTGTTTTTT. Residues: CASRRTGQTGELFF.

V is TRBV3-1 (or the pseudogene TRBV3-2) and J is TRBJ2-7; D is perhaps TRBD1 (6 bases). The CDR3 is made up of 17 amino acids. Germline loops: CDR1 LGHDT, CDR2 YNNKEL (reference sequence). V lost 0 bases and J lost 4, with 19 bases in between. CDR3 DNA sequence: TGTGCCAGCAGCCAAGATTTAGGGGGAGCGAGGGTTTACGAGCAGTACTTC. Encoded protein: CASSQDLGGARVYEQYF.